These T cell receptor beta chains were read from a single sample in a study of naive and memory T cell subsets. A single record per CDR3 protein comes from TCRdb applying MiXCR to the UMI-ligation and nested PCR reads. The table has approximately 27,000 distinct CDR3 sequences, approximately 12% seen once. The sequenced sample was effector memory CD4+ T cells from blood. These receptors came from a human donor in good health. The CDR3 runs from the conserved cysteine through the conserved F or W. A D gene is named only where the DNA matches it firmly. Clone size is stated in some rows and not others, as once, few, many or a class when expanded.

clone_size,d_call,v_call,j_call,cdr3_aa,cdr3_nt
many,NA,TRBV9,TRBJ2-2,CASSERRGTGELFF,TGTGCCAGCAGCGAGAGACGGGGCACCGGTGAGCTGTTTTTT
NA,NA,TRBV27,TRBJ1-1,CASSSQGRTEAFF,TGTGCCAGCAGTTCACAGGGTAGGACTGAAGCTTTCTTT
few,TRBD1,TRBV4-3,TRBJ1-2,CASSQVGPGGPPYGYTF,TGCGCCAGCAGCCAAGTTGGGCCAGGGGGGCCTCCCTATGGCTACACCTTC
NA,NA,TRBV12-3/TRBV12-4,TRBJ2-2,CASSLYITNTGELFF,TGTGCCAGCAGTTTATACATAACGAACACCGGGGAGCTGTTTTTT
NA,TRBD2,TRBV2,TRBJ2-3,CASSESGSGGFRDTQYF,TGTGCCAGCAGTGAGTCCGGGAGCGGGGGATTTCGGGATACGCAGTATTTT
many,NA,TRBV6-2/TRBV6-3,TRBJ1-4,CASRHPTDEKLFF,TGTGCCAGCAGACACCCGACAGATGAAAAACTGTTTTTT
NA,NA,TRBV7-2,TRBJ2-6,CASSLDWYAYSGANVLTF,TGTGCCAGCAGCTTAGACTGGTACGCCTACTCTGGGGCCAACGTCCTGACTTTC
many,TRBD2,TRBV20-1,TRBJ2-7,CSATPSGSLTQGSYEQYF,TGCAGTGCTACCCCCAGCGGGAGTCTCACCCAGGGATCCTACGAGCAGTACTTC
NA,NA,TRBV11-3,TRBJ1-2,CASSRSTGSSGYTF,TGTGCCAGCAGCAGATCGACAGGCTCCTCTGGCTACACCTTC
many,TRBD2,TRBV29-1,TRBJ2-5,CSAPGGLAGQETQYF,TGCAGCGCCCCAGGGGGGCTAGCGGGACAAGAGACCCAGTACTTC
NA,NA,TRBV20-1,TRBJ1-6,CSATGTVSSYNSPLHF,TGCAGTGCAACCGGGACGGTGAGCTCCTATAATTCACCCCTCCACTTT
many,TRBD2,TRBV5-1,TRBJ2-1,CASSFGLADRYNEQFF,TGCGCCAGCAGCTTCGGACTAGCGGATAGGTACAATGAGCAGTTCTTC
few,NA,TRBV20-1,TRBJ2-3,CSTSGAGRSTDTQYF,NA
few,NA,TRBV6-5,TRBJ1-2,CASSYELGRGFGYTF,TGTGCCAGCAGTTACGAGTTGGGCAGGGGCTTTGGCTACACCTTC
few,NA,TRBV24-1,TRBJ2-2,CATSDPDRDSGELFF,TGTGCCACCAGTGACCCCGACCGGGACTCCGGGGAGCTGTTTTTT
NA,TRBD1,TRBV30,TRBJ1-1,CAWSRTGTMNTEAFF,TGTGCCTGGAGCCGGACAGGGACAATGAACACTGAAGCTTTCTTT
many,NA,TRBV20-1,TRBJ1-6,CSASVEGGNSPLHF,TGCAGTGCTAGTGTGGAAGGGGGTAATTCACCCCTCCACTTT
once,TRBD2,TRBV5-5,TRBJ2-5,CASSQQLAGGLRTQYF,TGCGCCAGCAGCCAGCAACTAGCGGGGGGCCTCCGGACCCAGTACTTC
many,TRBD1,TRBV28,TRBJ1-1,CASSLQGVVAAFF,TGTGCCAGCAGTTTACAGGGGGTGGTTGCAGCTTTCTTT
few,NA,TRBV7-2,TRBJ2-1,CASSLGFGGKNEQFF,TGTGCCAGCAGCTTAGGTTTTGGCGGGAAGAATGAGCAGTTCTTC
few,TRBD2,TRBV28,TRBJ2-7,CASSLVSSGSFYEQYF,TGTGCCAGCAGTTTAGTATCTAGCGGGAGCTTCTACGAGCAGTACTTC
NA,TRBD2,TRBV28,TRBJ2-3,CASSPRIGGGELTDAQYF,TGTGCCAGCAGTCCTAGGATCGGCGGGGGGGAATTAACAGATGCGCAGTATTTT
many,NA,TRBV7-8,TRBJ2-7,CASSLNRVGSYEQYF,TGTGCCAGCAGCTTAAATCGGGTCGGGTCCTACGAGCAGTACTTC
few,NA,TRBV20-1,TRBJ1-5,CSCTSGPRSHSNQPQHF,TGCAGTTGTACGAGTGGGCCGAGGAGTCATAGCAATCAGCCCCAGCATTTT
many,NA,TRBV10-1,TRBJ2-5,CASRAPRDCPRETQYF,TGCGCCAGCAGGGCCCCTCGGGACTGTCCTCGGGAGACCCAGTACTTC
few,NA,TRBV12-3/TRBV12-4,TRBJ2-7,CASSQDRYEQYF,TGTGCCAGCAGCCAGGACAGATACGAGCAGTACTTC
NA,NA,TRBV7-9,TRBJ2-3,CASSLGRAGARTDTQYF,TGTGCCAGCAGCTTAGGTCGGGCGGGGGCGCGCACAGATACGCAGTATTTT
NA,TRBD1,TRBV12-3/TRBV12-4,TRBJ2-7,CASSSGQGKSSYEQYF,TGTGCCAGCAGTTCAGGACAGGGAAAGAGCTCCTACGAGCAGTACTTC
few,NA,TRBV25-1,TRBJ2-3,CASSENGARRERADTQYF,TGTGCCAGCAGTGAGAATGGTGCGCGGAGGGAAAGGGCAGATACGCAGTATTTT
NA,NA,TRBV20-1,TRBJ1-1,CSARVSRNTEAFF,TGCAGTGCTAGAGTCAGTCGAAACACTGAAGCTTTCTTT
many,TRBD1,TRBV7-2,TRBJ2-1,CASRGTGRTWEQFF,TGTGCCAGCAGAGGGACAGGGAGGACCTGGGAGCAGTTCTTC
medium-sized,TRBD2,TRBV20-1,TRBJ2-1,CSARGSSGETYNEQFF,TGCAGTGCTAGAGGTTCTAGCGGAGAGACCTACAATGAGCAGTTCTTC
many,NA,TRBV6-6,TRBJ2-3,CASSYSKTFTDTQYF,TGTGCCAGCAGTTACTCGAAAACCTTCACAGATACGCAGTATTTT
few,TRBD1,TRBV9,TRBJ2-1,CASSLATGQGIGSSYNEQFF,TGTGCCAGCAGCCTCGCCACGGGACAGGGGATCGGGAGCTCCTACAATGAGCAGTTCTTC
NA,TRBD1,TRBV28,TRBJ1-1,CASSSTGTGVLAAFF,TGTGCCAGCAGTTCTACCGGGACAGGGGTATTGGCAGCTTTCTTT
medium-sized,NA,TRBV20-1,TRBJ2-1,CSARAPTAVSSYNEQFF,TGCAGTGCTAGAGCTCCGACAGCCGTTAGCTCCTACAATGAGCAGTTCTTC
few,NA,TRBV20-1,TRBJ1-4,CSAREVGEKLFF,TGCAGTGCAAGGGAAGTGGGGGAAAAACTGTTTTTT
few,TRBD2,TRBV30,TRBJ2-4,CAWSAGLAGGGIQYF,TGTGCCTGGAGTGCGGGACTAGCGGGGGGCGGCATTCAGTACTTC
many,NA,TRBV7-9,TRBJ1-2,CASSLARGGYGYTF,TGTGCCAGCAGCTTAGCTAGGGGCGGCTATGGCTACACCTTC
NA,TRBD2,TRBV10-3,TRBJ2-2,CAIRKGLAETGELFF,TGTGCCATCAGGAAAGGACTAGCGGAAACCGGGGAGCTGTTTTTT
few,NA,TRBV6-2/TRBV6-3,TRBJ2-5,CASSYSRSGPVQETQYF,TGTGCCAGCAGTTACTCGAGAAGCGGCCCCGTGCAAGAGACCCAGTACTTC
many,TRBD1,TRBV29-1,TRBJ1-1,CSARPGQGRLGTEAFF,TGCAGCGCCCGACCGGGACAGGGGAGGTTGGGGACTGAAGCTTTCTTT
NA,TRBD1,TRBV20-1,TRBJ1-2,CSAREGQVLNYGYTF,TGCAGTGCTAGAGAGGGACAGGTCCTTAACTATGGCTACACCTTC
NA,NA,TRBV28,TRBJ2-5,CASSSAVYQETQYF,TGTGCCAGCAGTTCAGCGGTGTACCAAGAGACCCAGTACTTC
NA,NA,TRBV6-2/TRBV6-3,TRBJ2-1,CASSPDWREQFF,TGTGCCAGCAGCCCGGATTGGAGGGAGCAGTTCTTC
NA,TRBD2,TRBV20-1,TRBJ2-3,CSAKQAGVSTDTQYF,TGCAGTGCGAAACAAGCGGGAGTTAGCACAGATACGCAGTATTTT
NA,NA,TRBV28,TRBJ1-5,CASSLAGRASNQPQHF,TGTGCCAGCAGTCTAGCGGGGAGGGCCAGCAATCAGCCCCAGCATTTT
NA,TRBD1,TRBV4-2,TRBJ1-4,CASSQDIGGGTEKLFF,TGTGCCAGCAGCCAAGATATTGGAGGGGGCACTGAAAAACTGTTTTTT
many,NA,TRBV12-3/TRBV12-4,TRBJ2-1,CATSSYNEQFF,TGTGCCACTAGCTCCTACAATGAGCAGTTCTTC
NA,NA,TRBV2,TRBJ2-5,CASTALRANLQRVTQYF,TGTGCCAGCACCGCCCTTAGGGCCAATCTCCAAAGAGTGACCCAGTACTTC
NA,TRBD2,TRBV7-9,TRBJ2-1,CASSLGDGRAHNEQFF,TGTGCCAGCAGCTTAGGAGACGGGAGGGCCCACAATGAGCAGTTCTTC
NA,NA,TRBV7-6,TRBJ2-1,CASSLGSIYNEQFF,TGTGCCAGCAGCTTAGGGTCTATCTACAATGAGCAGTTCTTC
NA,TRBD2,TRBV7-6,TRBJ2-3,CASSLASGMDTQYF,TGTGCCAGCAGCTTGGCTAGCGGGATGGATACGCAGTATTTT
many,TRBD1,TRBV18,TRBJ1-5,CASSADTDRRNQPQHF,TGTGCCAGCTCGGCAGACACGGACAGGCGCAATCAGCCCCAGCATTTT
NA,NA,TRBV28,TRBJ2-7,CASSGGTYSYEQYF,TGTGCCAGCAGTGGGGGTACTTACTCCTACGAGCAGTACTTC